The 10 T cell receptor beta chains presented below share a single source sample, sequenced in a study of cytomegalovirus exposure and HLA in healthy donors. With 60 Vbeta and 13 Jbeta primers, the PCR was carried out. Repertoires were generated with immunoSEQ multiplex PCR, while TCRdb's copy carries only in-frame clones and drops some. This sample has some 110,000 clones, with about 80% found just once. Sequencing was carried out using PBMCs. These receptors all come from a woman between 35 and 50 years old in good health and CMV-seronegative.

DNA of the CDR3: TGTGCCAGCAGCTTGGGCCCAGGGGGCGATTATGGCTACACCTTC. The encoded protein is CASSLGPGGDYGYTF. This chain connects TRBV5-4 to TRBJ1-2; TRBD1 agrees at 8 bases. This CDR3 is built from 15 residues. V was clipped by 0 bases and J by 5 bases; unmatched bases: 6. Germline CDR1 and CDR2: SGHNT and YYREEE (reference sequence).

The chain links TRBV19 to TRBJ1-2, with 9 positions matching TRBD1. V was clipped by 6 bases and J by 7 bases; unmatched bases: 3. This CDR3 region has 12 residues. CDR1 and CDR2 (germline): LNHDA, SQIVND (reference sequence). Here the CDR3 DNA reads TGTGCCAGTAGGGACAGGGGAGGTGGCTACACCTTC. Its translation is CASRDRGGGYTF.

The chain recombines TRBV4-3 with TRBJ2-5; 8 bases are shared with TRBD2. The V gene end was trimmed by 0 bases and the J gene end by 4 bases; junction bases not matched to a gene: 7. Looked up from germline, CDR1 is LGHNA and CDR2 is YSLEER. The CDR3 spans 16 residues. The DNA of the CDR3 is TGCGCCAGCAGCCAAGAACGGGGACTAGGAAGAGAGACCCAGTACTTC. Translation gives CASSQERGLGRETQYF.

The CDR3 reads CASSLPGVYEQYF. The CDR3 region has the DNA TGTGCCAGCAGTTTGCCAGGGGTCTACGAGCAGTACTTC. V usage is TRBV28 and J usage is TRBJ2-7, with D perhaps matching TRBD1 (6 bases). V dropped 3 bases and J dropped 3 bases, with 9 bases sitting between them. The CDR3 is 13 residues long. Germline loops: CDR1 MDHEN, CDR2 SYDVKM.

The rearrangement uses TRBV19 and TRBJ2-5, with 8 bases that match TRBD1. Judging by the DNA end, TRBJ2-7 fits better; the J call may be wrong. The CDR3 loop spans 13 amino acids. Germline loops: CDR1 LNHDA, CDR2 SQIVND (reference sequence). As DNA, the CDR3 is TGTGCCAGCCGGGACAGGCGAACCTACGAGCAGTACTTC. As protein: CASRDRRTYEQYF.

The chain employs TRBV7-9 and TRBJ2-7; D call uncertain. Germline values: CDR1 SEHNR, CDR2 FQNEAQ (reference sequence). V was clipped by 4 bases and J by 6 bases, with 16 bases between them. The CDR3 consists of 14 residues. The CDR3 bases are TGTGCCAGCAGCTCGACTCCTTCGGGTGGCGAGCAGTACTTC. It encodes CASSSTPSGGEQYF.

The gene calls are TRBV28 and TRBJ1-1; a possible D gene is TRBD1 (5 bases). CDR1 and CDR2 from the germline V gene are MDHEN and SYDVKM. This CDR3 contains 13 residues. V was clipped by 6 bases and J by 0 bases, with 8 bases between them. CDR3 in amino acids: CASRGLVNTEAFF. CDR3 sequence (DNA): TGTGCCAGCAGGGGACTGGTGAACACTGAAGCTTTCTTT.

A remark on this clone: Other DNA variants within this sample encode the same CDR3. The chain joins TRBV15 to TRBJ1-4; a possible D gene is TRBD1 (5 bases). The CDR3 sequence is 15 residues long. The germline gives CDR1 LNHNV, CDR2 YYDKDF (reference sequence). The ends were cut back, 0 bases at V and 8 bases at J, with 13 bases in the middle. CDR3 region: CATSRDPQGREKLFF. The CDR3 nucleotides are TGTGCCACCAGCAGAGATCCGCAGGGAAGGGAAAAACTGTTTTTT.

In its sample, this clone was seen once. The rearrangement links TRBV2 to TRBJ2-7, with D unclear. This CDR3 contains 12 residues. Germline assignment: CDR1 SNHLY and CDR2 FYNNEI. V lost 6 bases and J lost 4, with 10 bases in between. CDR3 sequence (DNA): TGTGCCAGCAGGGATGACAAGTACGAGCAGTACTTC. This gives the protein CASRDDKYEQYF. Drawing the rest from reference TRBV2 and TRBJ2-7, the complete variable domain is EPEVTQTPSHQVTQMGQEVILRCVPISNHLYFYWYRQILGQKVEFLVSFYNNEISEKSEIFDDQFSVERPDGSNFTLKIRSTKLEDSAMYFCASRDDKYEQYFGPGTRLTVT.

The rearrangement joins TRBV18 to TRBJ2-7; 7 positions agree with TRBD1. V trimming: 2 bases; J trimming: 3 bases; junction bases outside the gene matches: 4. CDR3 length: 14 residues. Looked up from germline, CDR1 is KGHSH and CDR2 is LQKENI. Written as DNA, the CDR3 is TGTGCCAGCTCACCAGGGGACAGAATCTACGAGCAGTACTTC. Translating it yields CASSPGDRIYEQYF.